This TCR beta chain emerged from a study of control samples from healthy donors and cancer patients. Germline V CDR1 and CDR2: SQVTM, ANQGSEA. V lost 4 bases to trimming and J lost 1 base, with 5 bases between them. This CDR3 contains 12 residues. Profiled with immunoSEQ multiplex PCR; TCRdb holds only in-frame clones, not every one. The sample has about 150,000 clones, 75% to 95% seen once. The chain links TRBV29-1 to TRBJ1-3, with D uncertain. Material for sequencing was blood. The receptor's source is a man aged 25 to 40 in good health. The CDR3 region has the DNA TGCAGCGTTGCCAGGTCTGGAAACACCATATATTTT. Its translation: CSVARSGNTIYF. Using reference TRBV29-1 and TRBJ1-3 for the parts outside the CDR3, the full variable domain is SAVISQKPSRDICQRGTSLTIQCQVDSQVTMMFWYRQQPGQSLTLIATANQGSEATYESGFVIDKFPISRPNLTFSTLTVSNMSPEDSSIYLCSVARSGNTIYFGEGSWLTVV.